This T cell receptor beta chain came from a study of T cell responses to AZD1222 COVID-19 vaccine. Background on the study: It was second doses at about 4 or about 12 weeks that were pooled. Study-level findings and limits: Recipients of AZD1222 seropositive at baseline numbered only 5 or 6.

V shed 1 base and J 3 bases; nucleotides not matched to a gene: 7. CDR1 and CDR2 from the germline V gene are SGHDN and FVKESK. There are 17 residues in the CDR3. With regard to this clone: The antigen is undetermined.

Only in-frame clones appear in the TCRdb table, and some are missing; sequencing was by immunoSEQ multiplex PCR. Here the sample spans approximately 100,000 clones, around nine tenths being singletons. This sample comprised peripheral blood, obtained on day 0 of AZD1222 vaccination. The rearrangement joins TRBV14 to TRBJ2-3; 10 bases match TRBD2. The TCR comes from an adult in good health. The CDR3 coding sequence is TGTGCCAGCAGCCAAGTCAAGCGGGGGGGCAGGACAGATACGCAGTATTTT. Protein sequence: CASSQVKRGGRTDTQYF.